This T cell receptor beta chain was identified in a study of blood T cell repertoires in COVID-19. Study at large: Collection of acute and convalescent COVID-19 samples took place in the United States, Italy and Spain. The analysed material was cDNA or gDNA that came from T cells, B-cell-depleted T cells, or PBMCs.

In the authors' methods: For nucleated cells, counts were estimated from reference gene primer amplification. Profiling relied on immunoSEQ multiplex PCR, and the TCRdb table lists in-frame clones only, not all of them. D and trimming come from the DNA, and the V and J calls and clone size come from that table. The sample has around 200,000 clones; roughly 80% are singletons. CDR1 and CDR2 from the germline V gene are MDHEN and SYDVKM. The CDR3 is made up of 14 amino acids. The V and J ends lost 6 bases and 5 bases, in that order; junction bases with no gene match: 6. Source material: peripheral blood. This TCR was sampled from a man aged 50 or older who had recovered from COVID-19. The rearrangement uses TRBV28 and TRBJ2-1; 8 bases map to TRBD2. The CDR3 sequence: CASSVAGLHNEQFF. The CDR3 DNA reads as TGTGCCAGCAGCGTAGCGGGGCTACACAATGAGCAGTTCTTC.